This TCR beta chain was identified in a study of T cell responses to AZD1222 COVID-19 vaccine. General observations from the study: Of the AZD1222 recipients, only 5 to 7 were seropositive at baseline. Spike as a whole was targeted by vaccine-associated CD4 TCRs, dominant at 160-218 and 743-854.

The assay was immunoSEQ multiplex PCR, and TCRdb's table has in-frame clones only and misses some. The data contain under 200,000 clones, 93% of them singletons. V lost 2 bases to trimming and J lost 2 bases, with 13 bases between them. The CDR3 covers 17 residues. Germline V lookup: CDR1 MNHNS, CDR2 SASEGT. Note on this clone: Antigen: not known.

Material: peripheral blood, obtained on day 0 of AZD1222 vaccination. The V call is TRBV6-1, the J call TRBJ1-6; D may be TRBD1 (5 bases). The receptor was isolated from an adult in good health. The CDR3 coding sequence is TGTGCCAGCAGTGAAAGGGCAGGGAGGGCCTATAATTCACCCCTCCACTTT. Translated: CASSERAGRAYNSPLHF.